The T cell receptor (beta chain) described here comes from a study of blood T cell repertoires in COVID-19. Looking at the study overall: Acute-phase and convalescent COVID-19 samples originated in the United States, Italy and Spain. Sources were T cells, B-cell-depleted T cells, or PBMCs; the material itself was cDNA or gDNA.

In the authors' workflow: Amplifying reference gene primers gave estimates of nucleated cell counts. Here immunoSEQ multiplex PCR was the method, and the copy in TCRdb shows in-frame clones only, minus some. V and J calls and clone size are as listed in that table; D and trimming were resolved from the DNA. The data hold tens of thousands of clones, with roughly 85% observed a single time. The CDR3 contains 15 residues. Germline CDR1 is SGHTA and CDR2 is FQGNSA. The trim removed 4 bases at V and 7 bases at J, leaving 7 bases unmatched. Sample: peripheral blood. The chain joins TRBV7-2 to TRBJ1-4, with 9 bases fitting TRBD1. This clonotype originated in a man in his sixties with active or convalescent COVID-19. DNA for the CDR3: TGTGCCAGCAGCTCGAGCGACAGGGGGAGTGAAAAACTGTTTTTT. This translates into CASSSSDRGSEKLFF.